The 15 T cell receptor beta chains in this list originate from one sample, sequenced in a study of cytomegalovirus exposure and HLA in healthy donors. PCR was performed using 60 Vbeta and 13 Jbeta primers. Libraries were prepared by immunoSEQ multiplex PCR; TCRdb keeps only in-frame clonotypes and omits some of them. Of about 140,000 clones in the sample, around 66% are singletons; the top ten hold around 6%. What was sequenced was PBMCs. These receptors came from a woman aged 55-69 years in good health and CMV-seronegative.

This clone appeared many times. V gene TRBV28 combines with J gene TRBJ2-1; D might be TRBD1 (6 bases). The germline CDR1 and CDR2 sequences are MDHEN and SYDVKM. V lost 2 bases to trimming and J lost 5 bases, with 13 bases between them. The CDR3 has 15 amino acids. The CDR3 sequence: CASSLQGSSDNEQFF. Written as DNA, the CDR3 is TGTGCCAGCAGTTTACAGGGGAGCTCGGACAATGAGCAGTTCTTC.

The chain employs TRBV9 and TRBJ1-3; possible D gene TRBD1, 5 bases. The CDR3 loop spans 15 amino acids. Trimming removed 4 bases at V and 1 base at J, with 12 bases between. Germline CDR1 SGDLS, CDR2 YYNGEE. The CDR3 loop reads CASSQVGGSGNTIYF. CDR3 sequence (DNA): TGTGCCAGCAGCCAGGTCGGGGGGTCTGGAAACACCATATATTTT. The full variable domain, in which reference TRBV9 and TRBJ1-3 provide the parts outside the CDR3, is DSGVTQTPKHLITATGQRVTLRCSPRSGDLSVYWYQQSLDQGLQFLIQYYNGEERAKGNILERFSAQQFPDLHSELNLSSLELGDSALYFCASSQVGGSGNTIYFGEGSWLTVV.

Here the CDR3 reads CASSLGQGDAGELFF. The CDR3 DNA reads TGTGCCAGCAGCTTAGGACAGGGAGACGCCGGGGAGCTGTTTTTT. V and J are TRBV11-2 and TRBJ2-2; 7 bases align to TRBD1. CDR1 and CDR2 from the germline V gene are SGHAT and FQNNGV. This CDR3 comprises 15 residues. J gave up 6 bases and V 1 base, and 5 bases lay outside the gene matches.

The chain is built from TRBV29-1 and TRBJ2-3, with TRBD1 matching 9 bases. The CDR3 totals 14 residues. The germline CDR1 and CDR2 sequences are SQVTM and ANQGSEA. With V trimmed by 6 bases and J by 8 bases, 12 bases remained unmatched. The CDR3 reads CSVADGTGRGTQYF. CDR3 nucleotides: TGCAGCGTCGCCGACGGGACAGGGCGTGGTACGCAGTATTTT.

The CDR3 spells CASSSGGAGTAQETQYF. Here the CDR3 DNA reads TGTGCCAGCAGCTCCGGTGGGGCCGGGACAGCACAAGAGACCCAGTACTTC. The chain recombines TRBV5-4 with TRBJ2-5; 7 bases agree with TRBD1. With V trimmed by 3 bases and J by 2 bases, 13 bases remained unmatched. The CDR3 has 17 residues. Per germline, CDR1 SGHNT and CDR2 YYREEE (reference sequence). Together with reference TRBV5-4 and TRBJ2-5, the CDR3 gives the full variable domain: ETGVTQSPTHLIKTRGQQVTLRCSSQSGHNTVSWYQQALGQGPQFIFQYYREEENGRGNFPPRFSGLQFPNYSSELNVNALELDDSALYLCASSSGGAGTAQETQYFGPGTRLLVL.

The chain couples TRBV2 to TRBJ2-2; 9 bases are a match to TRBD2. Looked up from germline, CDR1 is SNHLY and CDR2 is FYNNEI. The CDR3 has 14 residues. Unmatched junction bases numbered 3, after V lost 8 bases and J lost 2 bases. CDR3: CASVLAGNTGELFF. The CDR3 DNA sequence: TGTGCCAGCGTTCTAGCGGGAAACACCGGGGAGCTGTTTTTT.

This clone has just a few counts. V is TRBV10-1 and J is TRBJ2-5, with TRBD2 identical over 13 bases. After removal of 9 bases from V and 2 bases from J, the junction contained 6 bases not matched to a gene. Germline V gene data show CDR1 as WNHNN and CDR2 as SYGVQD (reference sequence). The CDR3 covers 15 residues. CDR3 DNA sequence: TGCGCCAGACTAGCGGGGGGGGTCGGGCAAGAGACCCAGTACTTC. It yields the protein CARLAGGVGQETQYF.

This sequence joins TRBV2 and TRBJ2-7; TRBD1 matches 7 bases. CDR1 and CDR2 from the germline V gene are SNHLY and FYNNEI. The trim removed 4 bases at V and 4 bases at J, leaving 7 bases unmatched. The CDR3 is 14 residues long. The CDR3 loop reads CASSVGQGVYEQYF. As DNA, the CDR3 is TGTGCCAGCAGTGTAGGGCAGGGGGTTTACGAGCAGTACTTC.

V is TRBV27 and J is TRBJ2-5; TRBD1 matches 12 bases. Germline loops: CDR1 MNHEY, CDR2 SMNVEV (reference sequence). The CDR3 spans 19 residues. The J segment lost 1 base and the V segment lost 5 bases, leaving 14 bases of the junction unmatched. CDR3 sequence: CASSRQRDRGHGAQETQYF. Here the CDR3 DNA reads TGTGCCAGCAGTCGTCAACGGGACAGGGGGCACGGGGCCCAAGAGACCCAGTACTTC.

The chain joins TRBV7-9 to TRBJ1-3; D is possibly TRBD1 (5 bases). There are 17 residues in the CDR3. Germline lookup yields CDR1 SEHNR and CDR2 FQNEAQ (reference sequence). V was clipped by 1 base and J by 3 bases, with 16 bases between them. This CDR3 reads CASSLGRAGRLGNTIYF. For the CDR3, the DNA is TGTGCCAGCAGCTTAGGTCGGGCAGGGAGGCTTGGAAACACCATATATTTT.

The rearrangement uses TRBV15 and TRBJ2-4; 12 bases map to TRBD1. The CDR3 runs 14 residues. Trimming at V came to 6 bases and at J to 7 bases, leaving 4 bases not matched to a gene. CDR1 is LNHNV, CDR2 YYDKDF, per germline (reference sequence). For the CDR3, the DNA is TGTGCCACCAGAGGGGACAGGGGGCCCAACATTCAGTACTTC. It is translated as CATRGDRGPNIQYF.

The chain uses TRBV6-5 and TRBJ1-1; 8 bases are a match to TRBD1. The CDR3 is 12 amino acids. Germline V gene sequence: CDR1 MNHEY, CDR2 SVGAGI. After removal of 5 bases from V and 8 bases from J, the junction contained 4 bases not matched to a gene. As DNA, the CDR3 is TGTGCCAGCAGTGAAGGGGACAGGGAAGCTTTCTTT. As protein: CASSEGDREAFF.

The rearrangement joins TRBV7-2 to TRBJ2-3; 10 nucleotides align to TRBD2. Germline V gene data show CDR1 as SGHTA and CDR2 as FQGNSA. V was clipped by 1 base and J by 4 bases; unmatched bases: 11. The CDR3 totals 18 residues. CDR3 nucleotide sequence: TGTGCCAGCAGCTTAGTGGGGGCTAGCGGGAGATTGTCAGATACGCAGTATTTT. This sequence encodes CASSLVGASGRLSDTQYF.

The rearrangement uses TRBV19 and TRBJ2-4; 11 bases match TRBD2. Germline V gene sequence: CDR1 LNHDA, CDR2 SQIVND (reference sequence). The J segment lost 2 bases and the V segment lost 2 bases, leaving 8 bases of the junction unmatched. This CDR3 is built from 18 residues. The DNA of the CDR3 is TGTGCCAGTAGTATACAGAGGGCTAGCGGGGGGTCCAAAAACATTCAGTACTTC. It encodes CASSIQRASGGSKNIQYF.

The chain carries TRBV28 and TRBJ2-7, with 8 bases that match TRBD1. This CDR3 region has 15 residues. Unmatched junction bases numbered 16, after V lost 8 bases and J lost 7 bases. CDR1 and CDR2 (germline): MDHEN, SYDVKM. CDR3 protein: CASGDPGGPSREQYF. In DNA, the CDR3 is TGTGCCAGCGGCGATCCAGGGGGCCCCTCTAGGGAGCAGTACTTC.